These 17 T cell receptor beta chains originate from one sample sequenced in a study of T cells in Graves' hyperthyroidism and ophthalmopathy. RNA transcripts gave rise to amplified TCR beta CDR3 regions. Initially, a first-round RT-PCR of the TCR CDR3 employed the HTBI primer set. MiXCR, applied by TCRdb to the multiplex PCR reads, yields one record per CDR3 protein. The sample consists of around 500,000 distinct CDR3 sequences, 14% of them appearing once. The sample taken for sequencing was blood. The receptor set was obtained from a woman aged 35 to 49 with Graves' hyperthyroidism.

The sample holds many counts of this clonotype. The chain carries TRBV7-2 and TRBJ2-7; 8 bases align to TRBD1. Germline V gene sequence: CDR1 SGHTA, CDR2 FQGNSA. The CDR3 has 15 amino acids. Trimming removed 5 bases from V and 3 bases from J; junction bases left unmatched: 9. The CDR3 is CASSQGTGSYYEQYF. The CDR3 DNA is TGTGCCAGCAGCCAGGGGACAGGTTCTTACTACGAGCAGTACTTC.

The gene calls are TRBV28 and TRBJ1-1; 12 nucleotides agree with TRBD1. The junction had 16 bases not matched to a gene; V was cut back by 5 bases and J by 0 bases. Germline V lookup: CDR1 MDHEN, CDR2 SYDVKM. The CDR3 consists of 20 residues. CDR3 protein: CASSEPGQGAGRSMNTEAFF. The CDR3 DNA is TGTGCCAGCAGTGAACCGGGACAGGGGGCCGGAAGATCCATGAACACTGAAGCTTTCTTT.

This clonotype was observed many times. The V gene is TRBV7-2, the J gene TRBJ1-1; TRBD1 is a possible D gene (6 bases). Trimming left V 1 base short and J 4 bases short, with 10 bases between. Germline assignment: CDR1 SGHTA and CDR2 FQGNSA. The length of the CDR3 is 14 residues. The CDR3 reads CASSLEGGRTEAFF. CDR3 nucleotides: TGTGCCAGCAGCTTAGAGGGGGGCCGCACTGAAGCTTTCTTT.

This clonotype occurred many times. The chain uses TRBV2 and TRBJ2-5; 12 nucleotides match TRBD2. Germline-derived CDR1 and CDR2 are SNHLY and FYNNEI. V lost 9 bases, J lost 5 bases, and 7 bases stayed unmatched. The CDR3 totals 14 residues. CDR3 in amino acids: CASLLAGGGETQYF. CDR3 in DNA: TGTGCCAGTTTACTAGCGGGAGGAGGTGAGACCCAGTACTTC.

This clonotype was found a few times. This rearrangement joins TRBV30 to TRBJ2-3; 8 bases line up with TRBD1. With 1 base clipped from V and 3 bases from J, the junction kept 6 bases outside the gene matches. Looked up from germline, CDR1 is GTSNPN and CDR2 is SVGIG (reference sequence). The CDR3 has 15 residues. The CDR3 is CAWSGGRGPTDTQYF. CDR3 coding DNA: TGTGCCTGGAGTGGCGGCAGGGGGCCGACAGATACGCAGTATTTT.

Points on this clonotype: This likely comes from a read error, as the CDR3 has no conserved phenylalanine or tryptophan at its end. The gene calls are TRBV5-1 and TRBJ2-7; no firm D call. The V end was cut by 2 bases, the J end by 0 bases, with 6 bases between. This CDR3 contains 13 residues. Germline V gives CDR1 SGHRS, CDR2 YFSETQ. The CDR3 coding sequence is TGCGCCAGCAGCTTTGACATCTCCTACGAGCAGTACTTA. This sequence encodes CASSFDISYEQYL.

This clonotype was detected a few times. The chain uses TRBV19 and TRBJ1-5; unclear D gene. V lost 1 base, J lost 0 bases, and 7 bases lay in between. Germline CDR1 and CDR2: LNHDA and SQIVND (reference sequence). The CDR3 runs 15 residues. CDR3 region: CASSIVGHSNQPQHF. The CDR3 DNA reads as TGTGCCAGTAGTATAGTAGGTCATAGCAATCAGCCCCAGCATTTT.

This clonotype has more than one count but fewer than ten. J is TRBJ2-2 and V is TRBV29-1, with 7 bases lining up with TRBD1. CDR3 length equals 12 residues. V gave up 3 bases and J gave up 5 bases; unmatched junction bases: 0. Looked up from germline, CDR1 is SQVTM and CDR2 is ANQGSEA. In DNA form, the CDR3 reads TGCAGCGTTGACAGGGGGACCGGGGAGCTGTTTTTT. Its translation is CSVDRGTGELFF.

The chain links TRBV28 to TRBJ1-2; D remains ambiguous. This CDR3 has 14 amino acids. The V gene lost 6 bases and the J gene lost 8 bases, with 19 bases spanning the gap. Germline loops: CDR1 MDHEN, CDR2 SYDVKM. The CDR3 DNA is TGTGCCAGCAGCTTAAACGGACGAATGGGGGGCTACACCTTC. Translated, it gives CASSLNGRMGGYTF.

The chain joins TRBV20-1 to TRBJ1-1; 8 nucleotides agree with TRBD1. J was trimmed by 0 bases and V by 6 bases; bases with no gene match: 6. Germline CDR1 DFQATT, CDR2 SNEGSKA (reference sequence). The CDR3 has 14 amino acids. The CDR3 DNA reads as TGCAGTGCCGGACAGGGCCTTGTGAACACTGAAGCTTTCTTT. This gives the protein CSAGQGLVNTEAFF.

This clonotype was seen a handful of times. The gene calls are TRBV29-1 and TRBJ1-1, with 12 bases that match TRBD1. With V trimmed by 7 bases and J by 4 bases, 22 bases remained unmatched. Germline V gene lookup returns CDR1 SQVTM and CDR2 ANQGSEA. The CDR3 runs 19 residues. CDR3 residues: CSAAPKMGTGGTMGTEAFF. In nucleotides, the CDR3 is TGCAGCGCCGCTCCTAAAATGGGGACAGGGGGCACCATGGGCACTGAAGCTTTCTTT.

This clonotype has just a few counts. This chain joins TRBV7-9 and TRBJ2-6; perhaps TRBD2 as D (5 bases). V lost 5 bases and J 0 bases, leaving 14 bases between the germline ends. Germline V gene data show CDR1 as SEHNR and CDR2 as FQNEAQ (reference sequence). The CDR3 spans 17 residues. In DNA form, the CDR3 reads TGTGCCAGCAGCCAAAGACCGGGGTTCTCTGGGGCCAACGTCCTGACTTTC. It specifies CASSQRPGFSGANVLTF.

This clonotype was seen ten or more times. The chain has TRBV5-1 and TRBJ2-4; 9 bases are shared with TRBD2. This CDR3 comprises 16 residues. CDR1 and CDR2 from the germline V gene are SGHRS and YFSETQ. V lost 4 bases, J lost 6 bases, and 11 bases stayed unmatched. In DNA form, the CDR3 reads TGCGCCAGCAGCCCTAGCGGGAACTTGAATGGAAACATTCAGTACTTC. Amino acid sequence: CASSPSGNLNGNIQYF.

In this sample, this clonotype turned up many times. The chain couples TRBV20-1 to TRBJ2-1, with 15 nucleotides matching TRBD2. V shed 3 bases, J shed 0 bases, and the junction held 15 bases outside the gene matches. Germline assignment: CDR1 DFQATT and CDR2 SNEGSKA (reference sequence). The CDR3 is 21 residues long. This CDR3 reads CSASGVSGGTSGRSSYNEQFF. The CDR3 bases are TGCAGTGCTAGTGGGGTTTCGGGAGGGACTAGCGGGAGGAGCTCCTACAATGAGCAGTTCTTC.

This clonotype was observed many times. This CDR3 is CASSFQGLPGTDTQYF. CDR3 bases: TGCGCCAGCAGCTTCCAGGGACTCCCAGGCACAGATACGCAGTATTTT. The chain recombines TRBV5-1 with TRBJ2-3; weak D call: TRBD2 (6 bases). V was clipped by 2 bases and J by 1 base, with 14 bases between them. The germline CDR1 and CDR2 sequences are SGHRS and YFSETQ. This CDR3 spans 16 amino acids.

At least ten counts were recorded for this clonotype. The rearrangement links TRBV20-1 to TRBJ2-7; 13 bases are a match to TRBD2. With V trimmed by 2 bases and J by 4 bases, 14 bases remained unmatched. The CDR3 contains 18 residues. Germline loops: CDR1 DFQATT, CDR2 SNEGSKA (reference sequence). The CDR3, as DNA: TGCAGTGCTAGACCGACGACTAGCGGGAGGACCAAACCATACGAGCAGTACTTC. Translating gives CSARPTTSGRTKPYEQYF.

This clonotype was counted at least ten times. This chain connects TRBV5-1 to TRBJ2-4; perhaps TRBD1 as D (5 bases). Germline V CDR1 and CDR2: SGHRS, YFSETQ. Trimming took 0 bases from V and 5 from J, leaving 9 bases between them. The CDR3 consists of 14 residues. The DNA for the CDR3 is TGCGCCAGCAGCTTGGAGGGGTTCCAAAACATTCAGTACTTC. This translates into CASSLEGFQNIQYF.